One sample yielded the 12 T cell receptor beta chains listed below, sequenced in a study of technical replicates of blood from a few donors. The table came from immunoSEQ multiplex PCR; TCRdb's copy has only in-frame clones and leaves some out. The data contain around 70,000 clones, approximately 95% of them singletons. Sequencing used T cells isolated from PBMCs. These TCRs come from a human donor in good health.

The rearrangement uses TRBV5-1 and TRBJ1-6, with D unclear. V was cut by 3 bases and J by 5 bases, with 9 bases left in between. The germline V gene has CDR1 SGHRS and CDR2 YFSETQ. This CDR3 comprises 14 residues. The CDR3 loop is CASSSDNDNSPLHF. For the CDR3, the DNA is TGCGCCAGCAGCTCTGACAACGATAATTCACCCCTCCACTTT.

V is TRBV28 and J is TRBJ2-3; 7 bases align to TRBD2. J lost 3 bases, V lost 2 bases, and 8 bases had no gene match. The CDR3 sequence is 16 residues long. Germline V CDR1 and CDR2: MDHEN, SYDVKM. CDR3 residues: CASSLGPREVTDTQYF. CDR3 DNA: TGTGCCAGCAGTTTAGGCCCCCGGGAGGTGACAGATACGCAGTATTTT.

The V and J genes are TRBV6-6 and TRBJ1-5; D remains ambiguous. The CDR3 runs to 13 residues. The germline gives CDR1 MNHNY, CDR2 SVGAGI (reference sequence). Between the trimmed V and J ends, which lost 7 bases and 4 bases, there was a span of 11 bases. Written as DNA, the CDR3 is TGTGCCAGCACCCTAGATGGGAATCAGCCCCAGCATTTT. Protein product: CASTLDGNQPQHF.

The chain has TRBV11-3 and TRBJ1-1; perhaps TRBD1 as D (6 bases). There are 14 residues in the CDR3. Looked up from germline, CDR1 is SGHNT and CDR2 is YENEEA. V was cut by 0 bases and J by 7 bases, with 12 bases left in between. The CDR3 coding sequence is TGTGCCAGCAGCTTAGAGGGGGGGGCCGGTGAAGCTTTCTTT. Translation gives CASSLEGGAGEAFF.

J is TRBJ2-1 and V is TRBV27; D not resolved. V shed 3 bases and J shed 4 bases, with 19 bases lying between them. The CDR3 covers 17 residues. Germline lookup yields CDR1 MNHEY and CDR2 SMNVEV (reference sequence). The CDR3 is CASSFTPTHVKYNEQFF. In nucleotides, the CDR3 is TGTGCCAGCAGTTTCACGCCGACTCATGTCAAATACAATGAGCAGTTCTTC.

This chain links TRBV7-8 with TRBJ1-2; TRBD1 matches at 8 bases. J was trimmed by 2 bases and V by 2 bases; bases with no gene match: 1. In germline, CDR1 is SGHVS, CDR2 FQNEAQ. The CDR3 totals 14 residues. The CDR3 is CASSLPGGNYGYTF. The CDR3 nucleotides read TGTGCCAGCAGCTTACCAGGGGGCAACTATGGCTACACCTTC. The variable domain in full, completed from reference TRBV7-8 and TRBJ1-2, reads GAGVSQSPRYKVAKRGQDVALRCDPISGHVSLFWYQQALGQGPEFLTYFQNEAQLDKSGLPSDRFFAERPEGSVSTLKIQRTQQEDSAVYLCASSLPGGNYGYTFGSGTRLTVV.

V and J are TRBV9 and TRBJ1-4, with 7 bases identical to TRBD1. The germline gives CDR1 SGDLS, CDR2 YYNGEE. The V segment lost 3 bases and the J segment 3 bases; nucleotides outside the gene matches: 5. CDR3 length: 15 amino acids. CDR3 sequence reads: CASSATGYANEKLFF. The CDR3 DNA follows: TGTGCCAGCAGCGCGACAGGGTACGCTAATGAAAAACTGTTTTTT. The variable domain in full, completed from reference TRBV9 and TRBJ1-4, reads DSGVTQTPKHLITATGQRVTLRCSPRSGDLSVYWYQQSLDQGLQFLIQYYNGEERAKGNILERFSAQQFPDLHSELNLSSLELGDSALYFCASSATGYANEKLFFGSGTQLSVL.

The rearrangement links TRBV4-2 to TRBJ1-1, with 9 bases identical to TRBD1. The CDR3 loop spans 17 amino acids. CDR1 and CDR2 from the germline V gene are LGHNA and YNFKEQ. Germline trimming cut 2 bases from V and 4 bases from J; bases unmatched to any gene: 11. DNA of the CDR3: TGTGCCAGCAGCCAACCCGCCCGGGGACAGGGCGCCACTGAAGCTTTCTTT. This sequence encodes CASSQPARGQGATEAFF.

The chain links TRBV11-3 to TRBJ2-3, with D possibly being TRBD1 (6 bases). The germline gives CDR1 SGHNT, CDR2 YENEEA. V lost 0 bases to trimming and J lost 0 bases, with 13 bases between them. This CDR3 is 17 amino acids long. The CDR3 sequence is CASSLDWTETSTDTQYF. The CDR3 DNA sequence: TGTGCCAGCAGCTTAGATTGGACAGAGACTAGCACAGATACGCAGTATTTT. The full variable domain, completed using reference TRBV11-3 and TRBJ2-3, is EAGVVQSPRYKIIEKKQPVAFWCNPISGHNTLYWYLQNLGQGPELLIRYENEEAVDDSQLPKDRFSAERLKGVDSTLKIQPAELGDSAVYLCASSLDWTETSTDTQYFGPGTRLTVL.

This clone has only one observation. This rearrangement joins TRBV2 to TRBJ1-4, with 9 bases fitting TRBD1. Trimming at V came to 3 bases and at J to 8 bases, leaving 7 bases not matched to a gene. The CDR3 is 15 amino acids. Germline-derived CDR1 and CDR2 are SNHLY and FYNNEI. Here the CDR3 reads CASSEGGQGFEKLFF. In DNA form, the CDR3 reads TGTGCCAGCAGTGAGGGGGGACAGGGATTCGAAAAACTGTTTTTT.

The CDR3 loop is CATSITGEVGYTF. In DNA form, the CDR3 reads TGTGCCACCAGCATTACAGGGGAGGTTGGCTACACCTTC. The genes are TRBV15 and TRBJ1-2, with 7 bases that match TRBD1. The CDR3 covers 13 residues. Germline assignment: CDR1 LNHNV and CDR2 YYDKDF (reference sequence). The V segment lost 4 bases and the J segment 7 bases; nucleotides outside the gene matches: 6.

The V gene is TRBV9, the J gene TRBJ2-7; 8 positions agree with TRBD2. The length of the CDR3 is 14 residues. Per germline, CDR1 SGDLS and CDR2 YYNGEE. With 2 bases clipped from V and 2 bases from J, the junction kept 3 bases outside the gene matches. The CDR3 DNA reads TGTGCCAGCAGCGTGGGACTAGTTCCCTACGAGCAGTACTTC. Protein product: CASSVGLVPYEQYF.